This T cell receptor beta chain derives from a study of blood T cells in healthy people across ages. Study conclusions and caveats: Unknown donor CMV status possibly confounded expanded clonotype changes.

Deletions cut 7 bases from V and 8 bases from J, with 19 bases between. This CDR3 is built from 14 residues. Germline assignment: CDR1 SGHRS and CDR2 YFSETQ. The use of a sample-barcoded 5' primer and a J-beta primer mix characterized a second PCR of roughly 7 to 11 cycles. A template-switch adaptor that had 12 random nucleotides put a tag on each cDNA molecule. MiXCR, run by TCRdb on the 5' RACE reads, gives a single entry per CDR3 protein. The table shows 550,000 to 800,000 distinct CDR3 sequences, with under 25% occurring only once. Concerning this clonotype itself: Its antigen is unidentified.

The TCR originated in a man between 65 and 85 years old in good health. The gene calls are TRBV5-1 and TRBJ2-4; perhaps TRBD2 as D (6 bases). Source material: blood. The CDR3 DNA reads TGCGCCAGCGGTCTCGCGGGGAATGCGGACATTCAGTACTTC. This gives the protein CASGLAGNADIQYF.